This T cell receptor beta chain was sequenced during a study of T cells after somatic rescue of genetic block (dated by TCRdb to about 2020). Turning to the overall study: The study assessed how robust, over the long term, a T-cell system was when the system had developed through somatic rescue of a genetic block in T-cell development.

The library came from the immunoSEQ multiplex PCR assay. TCRdb mirrors the immuneACCESS table, restricted to in-frame sequences. Some clones are absent from its copies; in checked studies, under half trace to an unresolved V gene, and the reason for the others is unknown. The sample table holds approximately 88,000 clones, of which more than 80% were seen once. About 1.5% of the sample comes from the top ten. On this clone: The clone's antigen remains unknown. No quality values exist for individual bases; no much larger clone is one base distant.

Germline trimming amounts to 4 bases on V and 7 bases on J, with 8 as the count of junction bases outside the gene matches. CDR1 is given as SGHVS and CDR2 as FNYEAQ, both from the germline V gene. Including cysteine and phenylalanine, the CDR3 has 16 amino acids. Here the CDR3 DNA is all that survives: 48 bases in frame from base 1. The sequencing input was peripheral blood mononuclear cells (PBMCs). The clonotype was recovered from a woman in her late teens or twenties. The rearrangement combines TRBV7-6 with TRBJ2-1; 12 of the junction bases match TRBD2. The CDR3 reads CASSSQRTSGMNEQFF. The sequenced DNA is TGTGCCAGCAGCTCCCAGCGGACTAGCGGGATGAATGAGCAGTTCTTC.